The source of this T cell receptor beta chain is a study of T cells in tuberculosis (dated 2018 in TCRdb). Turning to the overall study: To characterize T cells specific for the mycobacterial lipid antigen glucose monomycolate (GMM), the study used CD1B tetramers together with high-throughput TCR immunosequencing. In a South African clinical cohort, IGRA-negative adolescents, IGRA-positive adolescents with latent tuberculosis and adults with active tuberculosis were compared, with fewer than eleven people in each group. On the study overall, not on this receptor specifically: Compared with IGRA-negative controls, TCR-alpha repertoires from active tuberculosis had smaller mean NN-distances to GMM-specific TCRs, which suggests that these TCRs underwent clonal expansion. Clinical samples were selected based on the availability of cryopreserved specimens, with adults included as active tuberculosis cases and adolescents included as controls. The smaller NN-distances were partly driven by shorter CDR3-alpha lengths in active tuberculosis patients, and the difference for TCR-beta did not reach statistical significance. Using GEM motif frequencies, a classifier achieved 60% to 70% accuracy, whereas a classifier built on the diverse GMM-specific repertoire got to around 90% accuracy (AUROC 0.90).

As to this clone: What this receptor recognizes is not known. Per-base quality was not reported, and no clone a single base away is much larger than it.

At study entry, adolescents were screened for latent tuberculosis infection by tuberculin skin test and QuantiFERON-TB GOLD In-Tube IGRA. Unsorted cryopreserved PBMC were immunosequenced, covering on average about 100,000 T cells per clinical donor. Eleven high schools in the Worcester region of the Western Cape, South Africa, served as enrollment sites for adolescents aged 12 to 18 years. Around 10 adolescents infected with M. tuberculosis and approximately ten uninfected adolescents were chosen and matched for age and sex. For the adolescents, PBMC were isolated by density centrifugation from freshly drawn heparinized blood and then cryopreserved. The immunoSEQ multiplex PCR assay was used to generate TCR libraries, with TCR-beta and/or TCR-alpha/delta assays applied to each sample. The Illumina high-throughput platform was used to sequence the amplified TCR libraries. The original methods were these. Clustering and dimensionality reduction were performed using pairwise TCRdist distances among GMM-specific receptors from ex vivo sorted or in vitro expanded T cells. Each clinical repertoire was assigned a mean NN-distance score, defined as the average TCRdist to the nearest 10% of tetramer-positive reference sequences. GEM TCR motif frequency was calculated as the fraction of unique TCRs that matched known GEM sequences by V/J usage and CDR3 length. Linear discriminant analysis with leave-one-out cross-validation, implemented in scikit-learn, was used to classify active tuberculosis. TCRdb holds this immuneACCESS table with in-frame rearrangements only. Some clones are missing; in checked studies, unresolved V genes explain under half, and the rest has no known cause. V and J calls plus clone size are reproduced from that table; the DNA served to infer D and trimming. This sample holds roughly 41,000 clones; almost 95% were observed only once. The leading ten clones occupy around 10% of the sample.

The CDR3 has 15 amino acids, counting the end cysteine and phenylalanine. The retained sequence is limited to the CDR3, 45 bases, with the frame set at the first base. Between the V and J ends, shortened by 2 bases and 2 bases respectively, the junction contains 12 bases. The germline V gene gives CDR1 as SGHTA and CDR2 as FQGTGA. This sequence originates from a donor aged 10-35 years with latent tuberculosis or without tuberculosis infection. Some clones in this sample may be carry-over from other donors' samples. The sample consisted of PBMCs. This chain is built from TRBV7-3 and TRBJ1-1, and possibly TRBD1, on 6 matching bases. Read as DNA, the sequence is TGTGCCAGCAGCTTAGCCTCGGACAGAAACACTGAAGCTTTCTTT. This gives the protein CASSLASDRNTEAFF.